This T cell receptor beta chain came from a study of control samples from healthy donors and cancer patients. Trimming shortened V by 3 bases and J by 0 bases, and 8 bases separated the two germline ends. CDR3 length equals 14 residues. Germline values: CDR1 LGHDT, CDR2 YNNKEL (reference sequence). This table comes from immunoSEQ multiplex PCR, and its TCRdb copy is limited to in-frame clones, with some not included. This table has roughly 190,000 clones, roughly 91% appearing once. Sequencing used blood. The sequence derives from a woman aged 30 to 39 in good health. V is TRBV3-1 (or the pseudogene TRBV3-2) and J is TRBJ2-5; TRBD1 is a possible D gene (6 bases). The CDR3 sequence is CASSHRDNQETQYF. As DNA, the CDR3 is TGTGCCAGCAGCCACCGGGACAACCAAGAGACCCAGTACTTC.